One sample yielded the 28 T cell receptor beta chains listed below, sequenced in a study of T cell changes during pregnancy in multiple sclerosis. Sequencing used immunoSEQ multiplex PCR; TCRdb keeps in-frame clones, though not all of them. This repertoire shows some 39,000 clones, 85% to 95% found once; its top ten account for about 1.3%. The sequenced sample consisted of PBMCs (not recorded whether the cells were cultured). The receptor set was obtained from a female donor with multiple sclerosis, enrolled in a pregnancy study.

The rearrangement uses TRBV29-1 and TRBJ2-7; D is possibly TRBD1 (5 bases). The CDR3 has 13 amino acids. CDR1 is SQVTM, CDR2 ANQGSEA, per germline. V lost 6 bases, J lost 1 base, and 13 bases lay in between. For the CDR3, the DNA is TGCAGCGTCCGTCTGGCAGGGTCCTACGAGCAGTACTTC. The encoded protein is CSVRLAGSYEQYF.

The chain employs TRBV19 and TRBJ2-6; D may be TRBD2 (6 bases). There are 13 residues in the CDR3. The V gene lost 3 bases and the J gene lost 8 bases, with 8 bases spanning the gap. Germline lookup yields CDR1 LNHDA and CDR2 SQIVND (reference sequence). As DNA, the CDR3 is TGTGCCAGTAGTATTGGAGGGACCAACGTCCTGACTTTC. Residues: CASSIGGTNVLTF.

This chain joins TRBV7-3 and TRBJ2-2; TRBD1 might be the D (6 bases). Germline V lookup: CDR1 SGHTA, CDR2 FQGTGA. V was clipped by 5 bases and J by 1 base, with 8 bases between them. The CDR3 spans 14 residues. The DNA of the CDR3 is TGTGCCAGCAGCGTGACAGGGAACACCGGGGAGCTGTTTTTT. This translates into CASSVTGNTGELFF.

V gene TRBV2 combines with J gene TRBJ2-1, with D tentatively TRBD1 or TRBD2 (5 bases each). CDR3 length: 12 residues. Germline loops: CDR1 SNHLY, CDR2 FYNNEI. The V end was cut by 2 bases, the J end by 8 bases, with 7 bases between. In DNA, the CDR3 is TGTGCCAGCAGTGAAACGGGGCATGAGCAGTTCTTC. Translating it yields CASSETGHEQFF.

The rearrangement joins TRBV5-6 to TRBJ2-5; TRBD2 agrees at 9 bases. V was pared by 1 base and J by 2 bases, with 3 bases of the junction left unmatched. The CDR3 length is 15 residues. Germline V gives CDR1 SGHDT, CDR2 YYEEEE. CDR3 sequence (DNA): TGTGCCAGCAGCTTGAGTCTAGCGGGGCAAGAGACCCAGTACTTC. Protein product: CASSLSLAGQETQYF.

The rearrangement joins TRBV6-1 to TRBJ1-2, with 7 bases aligning to TRBD1. V lost 0 bases, J lost 5 bases, and 9 bases stayed unmatched. The germline V gene has CDR1 MNHNS and CDR2 SASEGT. The CDR3 runs to 16 residues. CDR3 protein: CASSEARGTDLYGYTF. The DNA of the CDR3 is TGTGCCAGCAGTGAAGCGCGGGGGACAGATCTGTATGGCTACACCTTC.

The rearrangement joins TRBV5-1 to TRBJ1-4; D unclear. Trimming removed 0 bases from V and 5 bases from J, with 14 bases in between. Germline loops: CDR1 SGHRS, CDR2 YFSETQ. The CDR3 sequence is 16 residues long. In nucleotides, the CDR3 is TGCGCCAGCAGCTTGGGGTTTGAGACTTTCAATGAAAAACTGTTTTTT. It yields the protein CASSLGFETFNEKLFF.

This chain uses TRBV4-3 with TRBJ1-2; 9 bases line up with TRBD1. V was pared by 0 bases and J by 8 bases, with 4 bases of the junction left unmatched. In germline, CDR1 is LGHNA, CDR2 YSLEER. The CDR3 contains 14 residues. The CDR3 DNA is TGCGCCAGCAGCCAAGATAGGGGACAGGGAGGCTACACCTTC. The encoded protein is CASSQDRGQGGYTF.

The chain has TRBV7-2 and TRBJ1-5; D not certain. This CDR3 region has 15 residues. The V and J ends lost 0 bases and 1 base respectively, with 7 bases between them. In germline, CDR1 is SGHTA, CDR2 FQGNSA. CDR3 loop: CASSLAGISNQPQHF. The CDR3 nucleotides read TGTGCCAGCAGCTTAGCCGGAATCAGCAATCAGCCCCAGCATTTT.

A single count supports this clone. The chain uses TRBV5-6 and TRBJ1-1; no definite D call. This CDR3 is 13 amino acids long. In germline, CDR1 is SGHDT, CDR2 YYEEEE. Deletions cut 0 bases from V and 2 bases from J, with 5 bases between. This CDR3 is CASSLDRNTEAFF. CDR3 bases: TGTGCCAGCAGCTTGGACAGAAACACTGAAGCTTTCTTT.

This chain joins TRBV27 and TRBJ2-7, with unresolved D. Germline V gene sequence: CDR1 MNHEY, CDR2 SMNVEV (reference sequence). The CDR3 extends over 14 amino acids. Between the trimmed V and J ends, which lost 3 bases and 0 bases, there was a span of 9 bases. The CDR3 nucleotides read TGTGCCAGCAGTTTGTTCGGTAGCTCCTACGAGCAGTACTTC. Protein product: CASSLFGSSYEQYF.

The V call is TRBV6-5, the J call TRBJ1-2, with no clear D. CDR3 size: 13 residues. Germline V gene lookup returns CDR1 MNHEY and CDR2 SVGAGI. The V end lost 0 bases, the J end lost 5 bases, and 7 bases lay between the germline ends. CDR3 in amino acids: CASSYSGRYGYTF. For the CDR3, the DNA is TGTGCCAGCAGTTACTCGGGGAGGTATGGCTACACCTTC.

This chain joins TRBV6-5 and TRBJ2-1; D might be TRBD2 (6 bases). The CDR3 loop spans 16 amino acids. CDR1 is MNHEY, CDR2 SVGAGI, per germline. Between the trimmed V and J ends, which lost 0 bases and 6 bases, there was a span of 15 bases. CDR3 residues: CASSYSTGSTGNEQFF. DNA for the CDR3: TGTGCCAGCAGTTACTCGACCGGGAGTACGGGCAATGAGCAGTTCTTC.

The gene calls are TRBV4-1 and TRBJ2-5; D unresolved. The CDR3 contains 14 residues. The germline V and J ends were trimmed by 0 bases and 5 bases, with 10 bases remaining between them. Germline CDR1 is MGHRA and CDR2 is YSYEKL. DNA of the CDR3: TGCGCCAGCAGCCAAGATCGTTTAGGGGAGACCCAGTACTTC. The encoded protein is CASSQDRLGETQYF.

This sequence joins TRBV7-9 and TRBJ2-6, with D hard to call. V was clipped by 2 bases and J by 2 bases, with 13 bases between them. The germline CDR1 and CDR2 sequences are SEHNR and FQNEAQ (reference sequence). The CDR3 is 17 amino acids. CDR3 sequence reads: CASSLPVFSPGANVLTF. CDR3 sequence (DNA): TGTGCCAGCAGCTTACCCGTTTTTAGCCCTGGGGCCAACGTCCTGACTTTC.

The chain combines TRBV5-1 with TRBJ1-2; D gene uncertain. The V end was cut by 2 bases, the J end by 6 bases, with 11 bases between. In germline, CDR1 is SGHRS, CDR2 YFSETQ. The CDR3 consists of 13 residues. The CDR3 nucleotides are TGCGCCAGCAGCTTCCGGTCGGCGGATGGCTACACCTTC. Translating it yields CASSFRSADGYTF. Full variable domain (missing parts from reference TRBV5-1 and TRBJ1-2): KAGVTQTPRYLIKTRGQQVTLSCSPISGHRSVSWYQQTPGQGLQFLFEYFSETQRNKGNFPGRFSGRQFSNSRSEMNVSTLELGDSALYLCASSFRSADGYTFGSGTRLTVV.

A remark on this clone: Other DNA sequences from this sample encode an identical CDR3 as well. The chain employs TRBV9 and TRBJ2-3; D possibly corresponds to TRBD2 (6 bases). V was shortened by 3 bases and J by 3 bases, with 11 bases between the two germline ends. Germline-derived CDR1 and CDR2 are SGDLS and YYNGEE. CDR3 length: 14 amino acids. The CDR3 sequence is CASSARLGTDTQYF. The CDR3 DNA sequence: TGTGCCAGCAGCGCCCGACTAGGTACAGATACGCAGTATTTT. Combining the CDR3 with reference TRBV9 and TRBJ2-3 gives the whole variable domain DSGVTQTPKHLITATGQRVTLRCSPRSGDLSVYWYQQSLDQGLQFLIQYYNGEERAKGNILERFSAQQFPDLHSELNLSSLELGDSALYFCASSARLGTDTQYFGPGTRLTVL.

The chain's CDR3 is CSVGVGQGGGNQPQHF. The CDR3, as DNA: TGCAGCGTTGGGGTGGGACAGGGGGGAGGCAATCAGCCCCAGCATTTT. The gene calls are TRBV29-1 and TRBJ1-5; 11 nucleotides align to TRBD1. CDR3 length: 16 residues. Losses at the gene ends were 4 bases for V and 2 bases for J; bases not matched to a gene: 7. Per germline, CDR1 SQVTM and CDR2 ANQGSEA.

The J gene is TRBJ1-1, the V gene TRBV29-1; D is perhaps TRBD1 (5 bases). Trimming stripped 0 bases from V and 0 bases from J, with 11 bases between. The CDR3 spans 15 residues. CDR1 is SQVTM, CDR2 ANQGSEA, per germline. The CDR3 region is CSVEDRGSLNTEAFF. Here the CDR3 DNA reads TGCAGCGTTGAAGATCGGGGGTCCTTGAACACTGAAGCTTTCTTT.

The gene calls are TRBV6-5 and TRBJ2-2; possible D gene TRBD2, 5 bases. This CDR3 comprises 15 residues. The V end was cut by 2 bases, the J end by 6 bases, with 13 bases between. CDR1 MNHEY and CDR2 SVGAGI come from the germline V gene. CDR3 nucleotide sequence: TGTGCCAGCAGTTACCTAGCTGGGCCTCCCGGGGAGCTGTTTTTT. Its translation is CASSYLAGPPGELFF.

The rearrangement joins TRBV30 to TRBJ1-2, with unresolved D. The CDR3 length is 13 residues. Germline V gives CDR1 GTSNPN, CDR2 SVGIG (reference sequence). The V end was cut by 0 bases, the J end by 4 bases, with 9 bases between. As DNA, the CDR3 is TGTGCCTGGAGTGTAGGCGGTACCTATGGCTACACCTTC. Encoded protein: CAWSVGGTYGYTF.

The chain uses TRBV19 and TRBJ2-1; no firm D call. The CDR3 runs 15 residues. CDR1 is LNHDA, CDR2 SQIVND, per germline (reference sequence). V was pared by 3 bases and J by 0 bases, with 9 bases between. The CDR3 here is CASSILGSSYNEQFF. The CDR3 coding sequence is TGTGCCAGTAGTATCCTTGGCAGCTCCTACAATGAGCAGTTCTTC.

This clone rates as large. The J gene is TRBJ2-7, the V gene TRBV5-1, with 10 bases fitting TRBD2. Germline lookup yields CDR1 SGHRS and CDR2 YFSETQ. CDR3 size: 16 residues. Trimming removed 4 bases from V and 3 bases from J; junction bases left unmatched: 10. CDR3 bases: TGCGCCAGCAGCCCGCCACTAGCGGGGCCCGACTACGAGCAGTACTTC. Translation: CASSPPLAGPDYEQYF. Full variable domain (rest looked up from reference TRBV5-1 and TRBJ2-7): KAGVTQTPRYLIKTRGQQVTLSCSPISGHRSVSWYQQTPGQGLQFLFEYFSETQRNKGNFPGRFSGRQFSNSRSEMNVSTLELGDSALYLCASSPPLAGPDYEQYFGPGTRLTVT.

This sequence joins TRBV10-3 and TRBJ1-4; D is unclear. The V gene's germline CDR1 is ENHRY and CDR2 SYGVKD. The V and J ends lost 10 bases and 7 bases respectively, with 16 bases between them. The CDR3 length is 13 residues. The CDR3 here is CASKGSSSEKLFF. CDR3 in DNA: TGTGCCAGCAAAGGGAGCAGCTCTGAAAAACTGTTTTTT.

The chain links TRBV6-5 to TRBJ1-6; D is uncertain. This CDR3 region has 16 residues. V was trimmed by 0 bases and J by 0 bases, leaving 6 bases between them. Germline V CDR1 and CDR2: MNHEY, SVGAGI. As DNA, the CDR3 is TGTGCCAGCAGTTACTCGTGGAGCTCCTATAATTCACCCCTCCACTTT. Translated: CASSYSWSSYNSPLHF.

This clone showed up just once. V is TRBV2 and J is TRBJ2-7, with D uncertain. Looked up from germline, CDR1 is SNHLY and CDR2 is FYNNEI. The V end was cut by 2 bases, the J end by 0 bases, with 17 bases between. The CDR3 runs to 17 residues. Here the CDR3 reads CASSESFVPFSSYEQYF. Here the CDR3 DNA reads TGTGCCAGCAGTGAAAGTTTCGTCCCATTCAGCTCCTACGAGCAGTACTTC.

The rearrangement joins TRBV19 to TRBJ1-2; D is undetermined. Looked up from germline, CDR1 is LNHDA and CDR2 is SQIVND (reference sequence). This CDR3 has 15 amino acids. V gave up 3 bases and J gave up 4 bases, with 15 bases separating them. CDR3 protein: CASSISRPEFYGYTF. CDR3 sequence (DNA): TGTGCCAGTAGTATTTCTCGGCCAGAATTCTATGGCTACACCTTC.

The J gene is TRBJ2-2, the V gene TRBV28; D remains unclear. Germline V gene data show CDR1 as MDHEN and CDR2 as SYDVKM. The CDR3 has 11 amino acids. Trimming left V 1 base short and J 7 bases short, with 1 base between. As DNA, the CDR3 is TGTGCCAGCAGTTTATACGGGGAGCTGTTTTTT. Its translation is CASSLYGELFF.